Following are 28 T cell receptor beta chains from one sample sequenced in a study of blood T cell repertoires in COVID-19. TCRdb's copy holds only in-frame clones and misses some; the assay was immunoSEQ multiplex PCR. This sample has around 260,000 clones, with 65% to 90% found just once. The sequenced material came from peripheral blood. Source of these receptors: a man aged 25 to 40 with active or convalescent COVID-19.

The J gene is TRBJ2-7, the V gene TRBV14; weak D call: TRBD1 (5 bases). This CDR3 is 16 amino acids long. V gave up 1 base and J gave up 9 bases, with 22 bases separating them. Germline CDR1 and CDR2: SGHDN and FVKESK. The CDR3 DNA sequence: TGTGCCAGCAGCCAAGCAGGGTCCCTTAATATCGCTGGGCAGTACTTC. This codes for CASSQAGSLNIAGQYF.

The chain recombines TRBV4-3 with TRBJ1-2, with 8 bases aligning to TRBD1. V lost 0 bases and J lost 5; bases outside the gene matches: 5. Germline V gene data show CDR1 as LGHNA and CDR2 as YSLEER. This CDR3 contains 15 residues. The DNA for the CDR3 is TGCGCCAGCAGCCAAGAGTATGGGACAGGTTATGGCTACACCTTC. It encodes CASSQEYGTGYGYTF.

A single count supports this clone. The chain combines TRBV19 with TRBJ1-1, with D tentatively TRBD1 (6 bases). V dropped 2 bases and J dropped 4 bases, with 11 bases sitting between them. The CDR3 consists of 14 residues. CDR1 and CDR2 (germline): LNHDA, SQIVND (reference sequence). The CDR3 region is CASSILGGPTEAFF. The CDR3, as DNA: TGTGCCAGTAGTATATTAGGGGGTCCCACTGAAGCTTTCTTT.

The V and J genes are TRBV7-9 and TRBJ1-2, with 7 bases lining up with TRBD1. The junction had 7 bases not matched to a gene; V was cut back by 5 bases and J by 7 bases. Germline values: CDR1 SEHNR, CDR2 FQNEAQ (reference sequence). The length of the CDR3 is 13 residues. CDR3 bases: TGTGCCAGCAGCCCGACAGGGTATAGTGGCTACACCTTC. This gives the protein CASSPTGYSGYTF.

This chain connects TRBV4-2 to TRBJ1-6; TRBD1 agrees at 11 bases. Germline-derived CDR1 and CDR2 are LGHNA and YNFKEQ. This CDR3 is built from 17 residues. The V and J ends lost 5 bases and 7 bases, in that order; junction bases with no gene match: 10. The CDR3 sequence is CASSSTRDRGRNSPLHF. The CDR3, as DNA: TGTGCCAGCAGCTCGACACGGGACAGGGGGAGGAATTCACCCCTCCACTTT.

V usage is TRBV18 and J usage is TRBJ1-6, with 7 positions matching TRBD1. Trimming took 6 bases from V and 5 from J; bases not matched to a gene: 1. The CDR3 sequence is 13 residues long. Looked up from germline, CDR1 is KGHSH and CDR2 is LQKENI. Written as DNA, the CDR3 is TGTGCCAGCTCGGGACAGAATAATTCACCCCTCCACTTT. This translates into CASSGQNNSPLHF. Looking up the rest from reference TRBV18 and TRBJ1-6 gives the full variable domain: NAGVMQNPRHLVRRRGQEARLRCSPMKGHSHVYWYRQLPEEGLKFMVYLQKENIIDESGMPKERFSAEFPKEGPSILRIQQVVRGDSAAYFCASSGQNNSPLHFGNGTRLTVT.

This chain uses TRBV18 with TRBJ2-1; TRBD2 might be the D (6 bases). Germline CDR1 reads KGHSH; CDR2 reads LQKENI. The CDR3 covers 14 residues. The ends were cut back, 3 bases at V and 5 bases at J, with 11 bases in the middle. CDR3 protein: CASSPLGLNNEQFF. Here the CDR3 DNA reads TGTGCCAGCTCACCCCTGGGACTCAACAATGAGCAGTTCTTC.

This clone was recorded a few times. V usage is TRBV6-4 and J usage is TRBJ1-1, with a tentative D call TRBD1 (5 bases). Trimming stripped 2 bases from V and 7 bases from J, with 8 bases between. From germline, CDR1 is MRHNA and CDR2 SNTAGT. This CDR3 is built from 12 residues. CDR3 sequence reads: CASSDGAGEAFF. The CDR3 region has the DNA TGTGCCAGCAGTGACGGGGCAGGTGAAGCTTTCTTT.

The chain joins TRBV5-4 to TRBJ2-7; possible D gene TRBD2, 5 bases. CDR1 and CDR2 from the germline V gene are SGHNT and YYREEE (reference sequence). V dropped 2 bases and J dropped 5 bases, with 8 bases sitting between them. The CDR3 sequence is 12 residues long. CDR3 protein: CASSFGSDEQYF. As DNA, the CDR3 is TGTGCCAGCAGCTTTGGTAGCGACGAGCAGTACTTC.

The CDR3 sequence is CASSFGTAGNTIYF. CDR3 coding DNA: TGTGCCAGCAGCTTCGGGACAGCAGGAAACACCATATATTTT. V usage is TRBV11-2 and J usage is TRBJ1-3; 7 bases map to TRBD1. The CDR3 contains 14 residues. CDR1 and CDR2 (germline): SGHAT, FQNNGV. After removal of 3 bases from V and 4 bases from J, the junction contained 3 bases not matched to a gene.

This clone was seen only a few times. The genes are TRBV7-3 and TRBJ2-7, with D maybe TRBD1 (5 bases). Between the trimmed V and J ends, which lost 1 base and 2 bases, there was a span of 12 bases. In germline, CDR1 is SGHTA, CDR2 FQGTGA. There are 15 residues in the CDR3. DNA for the CDR3: TGTGCCAGCAGCTTAATGGTTGGGGCCGCCTACGAGCAGTACTTC. Protein: CASSLMVGAAYEQYF. The full variable domain, in which reference TRBV7-3 and TRBJ2-7 provide the parts outside the CDR3, is GAGVSQTPSNKVTEKGKYVELRCDPISGHTALYWYRQSLGQGPEFLIYFQGTGAADDSGLPNDRFFAVRPEGSVSTLKIQRTERGDSAVYLCASSLMVGAAYEQYFGPGTRLTVT.

This clone has just one count. This chain connects TRBV30 to TRBJ2-7; D unresolved. Trimming removed 1 base from V and 0 bases from J, with 7 bases in between. The CDR3 has 13 amino acids. Per germline, CDR1 GTSNPN and CDR2 SVGIG (reference sequence). The CDR3 is CAWSGGSSYEQYF. The DNA of the CDR3 is TGTGCCTGGAGTGGCGGCAGCTCCTACGAGCAGTACTTC.

CDR3 residues: CASSQEVGNRGSKNIQYF. The CDR3 DNA reads TGTGCCAGCAGCCAAGAAGTAGGTAACAGGGGGTCCAAAAACATTCAGTACTTC. This sequence joins TRBV3-1 (or the pseudogene TRBV3-2) and TRBJ2-4, with 8 bases aligning to TRBD1. V lost 0 bases, J lost 2 bases, and 9 bases stayed unmatched. This CDR3 has 18 residues. Germline lookup yields CDR1 LGHDT and CDR2 YNNKEL (reference sequence).

The chain couples TRBV9 to TRBJ1-4, with D possibly TRBD1 on 6 matching bases. Deletions cut 0 bases from V and 7 bases from J, with 10 bases between. Germline V gives CDR1 SGDLS, CDR2 YYNGEE. The CDR3 is 14 amino acids. The CDR3: CASSVVAQGEKLFF. The CDR3 DNA reads as TGTGCCAGCAGCGTAGTCGCACAGGGTGAAAAACTGTTTTTT.

The chain has TRBV6-2 or TRBV6-3 and TRBJ1-2; 8 bases are shared with TRBD1. The V gene end was trimmed by 4 bases and the J gene end by 7 bases; junction bases not matched to a gene: 11. The length of the CDR3 is 15 residues. Per the germline V gene, CDR1 is MNHEY and CDR2 is SVGEGT. CDR3 amino acids: CASSWSSRGLGGYTF. The CDR3 DNA is TGTGCCAGCAGTTGGAGCTCCAGGGGGCTTGGTGGCTACACCTTC.

This chain uses TRBV3-1 (or the pseudogene TRBV3-2) with TRBJ1-4; D may be TRBD1 (6 bases). Germline assignment: CDR1 LGHDT and CDR2 YNNKEL (reference sequence). The CDR3 has 18 residues. V lost 0 bases, J lost 6 bases, and 20 bases lay in between. The CDR3 region is CASSQDGEGGLNYEKLFF. CDR3 coding DNA: TGTGCCAGCAGCCAAGATGGTGAGGGGGGACTAAACTATGAAAAACTGTTTTTT.

The chain carries TRBV6-2 or TRBV6-3 and TRBJ2-1, with TRBD2 matching over 7 bases. The V and J ends lost 6 bases and 9 bases, in that order; junction bases with no gene match: 14. The CDR3 has 15 amino acids. The germline V gene has CDR1 MNHEY and CDR2 SVGEGT. The CDR3 is CASSLGGGWGVEQFF. CDR3 nucleotides: TGTGCCAGCAGCCTTGGGGGGGGATGGGGTGTTGAGCAGTTCTTC.

The chain carries TRBV12-3 or TRBV12-4 and TRBJ1-2, with 10 bases lining up with TRBD1. Losses at the gene ends were 6 bases for V and 7 bases for J; bases not matched to a gene: 5. This CDR3 is 13 amino acids long. As DNA, the CDR3 is TGTGCCAGCAGGCGGACAGGGGGATCTGGCTACACCTTC. This translates into CASRRTGGSGYTF.

The chain has TRBV5-6 and TRBJ1-2; D is perhaps TRBD1 (5 bases). In germline, CDR1 is SGHDT, CDR2 YYEEEE. The CDR3 has 14 residues. The ends were cut back, 0 bases at V and 0 bases at J, with 6 bases in the middle. The CDR3 reads CASSLVRANYGYTF. The CDR3 nucleotides are TGTGCCAGCAGCTTGGTCAGGGCTAACTATGGCTACACCTTC.

The chain has TRBV2 and TRBJ1-1, with unresolved D. The V end lost 5 bases, the J end lost 0 bases, and 13 bases lay between the germline ends. The germline V gene has CDR1 SNHLY and CDR2 FYNNEI. The CDR3 loop spans 15 amino acids. This CDR3 reads CASSWDEGLNTEAFF. The CDR3 bases are TGTGCCAGCAGTTGGGATGAGGGTCTGAACACTGAAGCTTTCTTT. The variable domain in full, with the rest retrieved from reference TRBV2 and TRBJ1-1, is EPEVTQTPSHQVTQMGQEVILRCVPISNHLYFYWYRQILGQKVEFLVSFYNNEISEKSEIFDDQFSVERPDGSNFTLKIRSTKLEDSAMYFCASSWDEGLNTEAFFGQGTRLTVV.

The chain is built from TRBV2 and TRBJ1-5; TRBD1 aligns across 7 bases. CDR1 and CDR2 from the germline V gene are SNHLY and FYNNEI. The V gene end was trimmed by 7 bases and the J gene end by 2 bases; junction bases not matched to a gene: 5. This CDR3 contains 14 residues. CDR3 DNA sequence: TGTGCCAGCAAAGACAGGGCTCGCAATCAGCCCCAGCATTTT. Translation gives CASKDRARNQPQHF.

V gene TRBV29-1 combines with J gene TRBJ1-3; the D is unclear. The CDR3 length is 15 residues. Germline V lookup: CDR1 SQVTM, CDR2 ANQGSEA. V was shortened by 6 bases and J by 1 base, with 16 bases between the two germline ends. CDR3 nucleotide sequence: TGCAGCGTCGACGAGGTGCCTGGTTCTGGAAACACCATATATTTT. It specifies CSVDEVPGSGNTIYF. Looking up the rest from reference TRBV29-1 and TRBJ1-3 gives the full variable domain: SAVISQKPSRDICQRGTSLTIQCQVDSQVTMMFWYRQQPGQSLTLIATANQGSEATYESGFVIDKFPISRPNLTFSTLTVSNMSPEDSSIYLCSVDEVPGSGNTIYFGEGSWLTVV.

The chain carries TRBV4-1 and TRBJ1-3; D is ambiguous. The CDR3 totals 16 residues. Trimming left V 3 bases short and J 0 bases short, with 12 bases between. Germline lookup yields CDR1 MGHRA and CDR2 YSYEKL. Here the CDR3 DNA reads TGCGCCAGCAGCCACCAAGCGGTAAGCTCTGGAAACACCATATATTTT. This translates into CASSHQAVSSGNTIYF.

This clone was observed a few times. The chain combines TRBV7-3 with TRBJ1-1; D is unclear. CDR3 size: 13 residues. The germline V and J ends were trimmed by 7 bases and 5 bases, with 14 bases remaining between them. Germline values: CDR1 SGHTA, CDR2 FQGTGA. CDR3 amino acids: CASTPGSLTEAFF. The CDR3 nucleotides read TGTGCCAGCACCCCAGGATCGCTTACTGAAGCTTTCTTT. Filled out from reference TRBV7-3 and TRBJ1-1, the complete variable domain reads GAGVSQTPSNKVTEKGKYVELRCDPISGHTALYWYRQSLGQGPEFLIYFQGTGAADDSGLPNDRFFAVRPEGSVSTLKIQRTERGDSAVYLCASTPGSLTEAFFGQGTRLTVV.

V and J are TRBV18 and TRBJ2-3, with TRBD2 matching 9 bases. CDR1 and CDR2 (germline): KGHSH, LQKENI. V gave up 1 base and J gave up 6 bases; unmatched junction bases: 11. The CDR3 contains 17 residues. The CDR3 nucleotides read TGTGCCAGCTCACCACTCGGAGGCGGGGGGGCCCGGGATACGCAGTATTTT. It translates to CASSPLGGGGARDTQYF.

This sequence joins TRBV10-1 and TRBJ1-6; possibly TRBD1 for D (6 bases). There are 16 residues in the CDR3. Looked up from germline, CDR1 is WNHNN and CDR2 is SYGVQD (reference sequence). The germline V and J ends were trimmed by 6 bases and 1 base, with 13 bases remaining between them. The CDR3 coding sequence is TGCGCCAGCAGGAAACAGGGTTGTTCCTATAATTCACCCCTCCACTTT. Its translation: CASRKQGCSYNSPLHF.

The chain uses TRBV5-1 and TRBJ2-1, with TRBD2 matching over 13 bases. Per the germline V gene, CDR1 is SGHRS and CDR2 is YFSETQ. V was pared by 2 bases and J by 8 bases, with 7 bases of the junction left unmatched. The CDR3 is 16 amino acids. This CDR3 reads CASSFLTSGGYDEQFF. CDR3 nucleotides: TGCGCCAGCAGCTTCTTGACTAGCGGGGGGTACGATGAGCAGTTCTTC.

This chain connects TRBV24-1 to TRBJ1-1, with TRBD1 identical over 7 bases. Per germline, CDR1 KGHDR and CDR2 SFDVKD. V was clipped by 4 bases and J by 13 bases; unmatched bases: 14. This CDR3 comprises 14 residues. The CDR3 is CATSDHGQAGFGFF. The CDR3 region has the DNA TGTGCCACCAGTGACCATGGACAGGCAGGATTCGGTTTCTTT.